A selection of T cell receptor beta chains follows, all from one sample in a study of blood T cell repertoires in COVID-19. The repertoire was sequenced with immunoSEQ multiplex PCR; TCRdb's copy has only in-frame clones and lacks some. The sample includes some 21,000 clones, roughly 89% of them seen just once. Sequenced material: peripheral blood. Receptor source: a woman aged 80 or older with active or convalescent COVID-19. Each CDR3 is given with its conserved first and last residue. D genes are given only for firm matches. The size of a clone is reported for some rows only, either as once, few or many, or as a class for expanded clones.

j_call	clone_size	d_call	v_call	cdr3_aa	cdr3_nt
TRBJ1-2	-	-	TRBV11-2	CASSPEAYYGYTF	TGTGCCAGCAGCCCAGAGGCTTACTATGGCTACACCTTC
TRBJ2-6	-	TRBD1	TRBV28	CAGSGTGLAGANVLTF	TGTGCCGGCTCCGGGACAGGGTTAGCAGGGGCCAACGTCCTGACTTTC
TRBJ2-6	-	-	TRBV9	CASSPFRTARSSGANVLTF	TGTGCCAGCAGCCCCTTCCGGACTGCCCGAAGCTCTGGGGCCAACGTCCTGACTTTC
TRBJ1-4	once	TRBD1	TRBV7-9	CASSLATQGAFEKLFF	TGTGCCAGCAGCTTAGCTACTCAGGGGGCGTTCGAAAAACTGTTTTTT
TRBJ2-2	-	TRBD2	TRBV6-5	CASLIAGASGELFF	TGTGCCAGCCTCATAGCGGGGGCGAGCGGGGAGCTGTTTTTT
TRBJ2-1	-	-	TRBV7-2	CASSLSRTYNEQFF	TGTGCCAGCAGCTTATCCAGGACTTACAATGAGCAGTTCTTC
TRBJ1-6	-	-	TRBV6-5	CASSYSNLDASPLHF	TGTGCCAGCAGTTACTCGAATCTAGATGCTTCACCCCTCCACTTT
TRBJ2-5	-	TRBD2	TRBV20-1	CSASGGTSGETQYF	TGCAGTGCTAGTGGAGGGACTAGCGGGGAGACCCAGTACTTC
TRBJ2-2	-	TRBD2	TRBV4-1	CASTTGLAGGTNTGELFF	TGCGCCAGCACCACGGGACTAGCGGGAGGCACGAACACCGGGGAGCTGTTTTTT
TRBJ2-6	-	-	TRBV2	CARGPGANVLTF	TGTGCCAGGGGGCCTGGGGCCAACGTCCTGACTTTC
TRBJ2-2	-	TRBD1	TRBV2	CASGGQGVSGELFF	TGTGCCAGCGGAGGACAGGGGGTTTCCGGGGAGCTGTTTTTT
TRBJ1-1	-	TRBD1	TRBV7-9	CASSGQGRDTEAFF	TGTGCCAGCAGTGGACAGGGAAGAGACACTGAAGCTTTCTTT
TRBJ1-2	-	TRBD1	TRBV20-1	CSPDRGNGYTF	TGCAGTCCCGACAGGGGAAACGGCTACACCTTC
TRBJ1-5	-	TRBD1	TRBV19	CASSPKDRGSNQPQHF	TGTGCCAGTAGTCCGAAGGACAGGGGAAGTAATCAGCCCCAGCATTTT
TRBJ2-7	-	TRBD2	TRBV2	CASSEDRGSSYEQYF	TGTGCCAGCAGTGAAGATCGCGGGAGTTCATACGAGCAGTACTTC
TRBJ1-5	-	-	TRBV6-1	CASSEGGGNQPQHF	TGTGCCAGCAGTGAAGGGGGAGGCAATCAGCCCCAGCATTTT
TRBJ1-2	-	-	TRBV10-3	CAINPGVANYGYTF	TGTGCCATCAACCCGGGGGTTGCTAACTATGGCTACACCTTC
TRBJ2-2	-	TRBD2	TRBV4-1	CASSNSGGAFTGELFF	TGCGCCAGCAGCAATAGCGGGGGGGCCTTCACCGGGGAGCTGTTTTTT
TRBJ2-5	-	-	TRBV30	CAWSVRRETQYF	TGTGCCTGGAGTGTACGGCGGGAGACCCAGTACTTC
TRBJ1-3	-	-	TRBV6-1	CASSEQGNTIYF	TGTGCCAGCAGTGAACAGGGAAACACCATATATTTT
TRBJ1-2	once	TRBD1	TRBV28	CASTKQGGLVSNYGYTF	TGTGCCAGCACCAAACAAGGGGGCCTTGTCTCTAACTATGGCTACACCTTC
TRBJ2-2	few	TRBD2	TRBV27	CASSPRVAGTGELFF	TGTGCCAGCAGCCCGAGGGTAGCGGGCACCGGGGAGCTGTTTTTT
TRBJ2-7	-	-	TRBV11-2	CASSLSPGLGYEQYF	TGTGCCAGCAGCTTGTCTCCCGGACTCGGCTACGAGCAGTACTTC
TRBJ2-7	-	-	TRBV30	CAWSDRVSYEQYF	TGTGCCTGGAGTGACAGGGTGTCCTACGAGCAGTACTTC
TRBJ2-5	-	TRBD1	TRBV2	CASTAGTGAAQYF	TGTGCCAGCACCGCCGGGACAGGGGCGGCCCAGTACTTC
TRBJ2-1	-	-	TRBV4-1	CASSQRESSYNEQFF	TGCGCCAGCAGCCAAAGGGAGAGCTCCTACAATGAGCAGTTCTTC
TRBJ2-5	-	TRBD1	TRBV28	CASSHDKQGVLGETQYF	TGTGCCAGCAGTCATGACAAACAGGGGGTTTTAGGAGAGACCCAGTACTTC
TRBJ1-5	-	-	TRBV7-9	CASSPSDQPQHF	TGTGCCAGCAGCCCAAGCGATCAGCCCCAGCATTTT
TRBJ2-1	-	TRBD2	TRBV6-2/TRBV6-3	CASSSRLAGSYNEQFF	TGTGCCAGCAGTTCTCGACTAGCGGGCTCCTACAATGAGCAGTTCTTC
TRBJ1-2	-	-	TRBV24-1	CATSDNAVGAGYYGYTF	TGTGCCACCAGTGATAACGCAGTCGGAGCCGGATACTATGGCTACACCTTC
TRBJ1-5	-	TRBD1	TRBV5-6	CASSPGQGASNQPQHF	TGTGCCAGCAGCCCTGGACAGGGGGCGAGCAATCAGCCCCAGCATTTT
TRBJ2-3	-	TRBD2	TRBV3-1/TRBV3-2	CASSQGASGGWADTQYF	TGTGCCAGCAGCCAAGGGGCTAGCGGGGGGTGGGCAGATACGCAGTATTTT
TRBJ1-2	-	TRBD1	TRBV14	CASSRQGYSGYTF	TGTGCCAGCAGCCGACAGGGGTATAGCGGCTACACCTTC
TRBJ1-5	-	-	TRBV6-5	CATKGGYSNQPQHF	TGTGCCACCAAAGGAGGGTATAGCAATCAGCCCCAGCATTTT
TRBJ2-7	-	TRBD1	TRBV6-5	CASSYSKAYRGSEQYF	TGTGCCAGCAGTTACTCGAAGGCATACAGGGGCAGCGAGCAGTACTTC
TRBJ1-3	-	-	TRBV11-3	CASNFRSSGNTIYF	TGTGCCAGCAACTTTAGATCCTCTGGAAACACCATATATTTT
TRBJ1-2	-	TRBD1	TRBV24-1	CATSAVGQGANYGYTF	TGTGCCACCAGTGCCGTAGGACAGGGTGCTAACTATGGCTACACCTTC
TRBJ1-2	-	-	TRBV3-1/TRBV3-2	CASSRSDTNYGYTF	TGTGCCAGCAGCCGCAGCGATACTAACTATGGCTACACCTTC
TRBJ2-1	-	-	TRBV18	CASSLSGFSYNEQFF	TGTGCCAGCTCACTGAGCGGGTTCTCCTACAATGAGCAGTTCTTC
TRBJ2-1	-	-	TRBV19	CASRTRGQYNEQFF	TGTGCCAGTAGGACGCGGGGGCAGTACAATGAGCAGTTCTTC
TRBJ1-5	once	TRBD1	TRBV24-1	CATSATGNQPQHF	TGTGCCACCAGTGCGACAGGGAACCAGCCCCAGCATTTT
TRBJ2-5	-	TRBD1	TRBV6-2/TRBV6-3	CASSYGTGTGLRETQYF	TGTGCCAGCAGTTACGGGACAGGGACAGGGTTAAGGGAGACCCAGTACTTC
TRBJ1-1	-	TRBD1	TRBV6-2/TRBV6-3	CASSYIQGDMNTEAFF	TGTGCCAGCAGTTACATACAGGGGGACATGAACACTGAAGCTTTCTTT
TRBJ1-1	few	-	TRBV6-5	CASSYSIGGGTEAFF	TGTGCCAGCAGTTACTCGATTGGGGGGGGCACTGAAGCTTTCTTT
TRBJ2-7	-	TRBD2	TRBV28	CASRGTSGVSYEQYF	TGTGCCAGCAGAGGGACTAGCGGAGTCTCCTACGAGCAGTACTTC
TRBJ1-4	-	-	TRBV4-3	CASSRVGTGLLGTTNEKLFF	TGCGCCAGCAGCAGGGTGGGGACGGGACTTCTCGGGACAACTAATGAAAAACTGTTTTTT
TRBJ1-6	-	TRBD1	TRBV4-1	CASSPWGQGDSPLHF	TGCGCCAGCAGCCCCTGGGGACAGGGAGATTCACCCCTCCACTTT
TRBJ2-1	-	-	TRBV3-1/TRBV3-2	CASRRWGRTYNEQFF	TGTGCCAGCCGCAGATGGGGGAGGACCTACAATGAGCAGTTCTTC
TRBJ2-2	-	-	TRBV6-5	CASRPTVSNTGELFF	TGTGCCAGCAGGCCTACGGTATCTAACACCGGGGAGCTGTTTTTT
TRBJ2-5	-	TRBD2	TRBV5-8	CASSFLSTGTSATQYF	TGTGCCAGCAGCTTTTTAAGCACCGGGACTAGCGCGACCCAGTACTTC
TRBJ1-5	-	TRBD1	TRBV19	CATRRGGGPQPQHF	TGTGCCACCAGAAGAGGGGGCGGGCCTCAGCCCCAGCATTTT
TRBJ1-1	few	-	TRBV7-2	CASSLGQRGTEAFF	TGTGCCAGCAGCTTAGGGCAGAGAGGCACTGAAGCTTTCTTT